This entry lists 8 T cell receptor beta chains sequenced from one sample in a study of CD8 T cells in Susac syndrome. An input of about 0.45 to 1 ug of RNA was subjected to reverse transcription using random hexamers. One entry per CDR3 protein results from TCRdb running MiXCR on the immunoSEQ multiplex PCR reads. The table lists around 280,000 distinct CDR3 sequences, 92% of them singletons. The source material was CD4+ T cells from PBMCs. The receptor source for this set is a human donor with multiple sclerosis.

This clonotype has just one count. The chain employs TRBV20-1 and TRBJ1-4; TRBD1 matches 10 bases. The CDR3 sequence is 15 residues long. The V gene end was trimmed by 5 bases and the J gene end by 5 bases; junction bases not matched to a gene: 8. Per the germline V gene, CDR1 is DFQATT and CDR2 is SNEGSKA (reference sequence). CDR3 sequence reads: CSARPEGQGNEKLFF. DNA of the CDR3: TGCAGTGCTCGTCCAGAGGGACAGGGGAATGAAAAACTGTTTTTT.

The chain joins TRBV28 to TRBJ1-5, with D maybe TRBD1 (5 bases). This CDR3 is built from 16 residues. V lost 5 bases and J 4 bases, leaving 18 bases between the germline ends. The germline CDR1 and CDR2 sequences are MDHEN and SYDVKM. The CDR3 coding sequence is TGTGCCAGCAGTAACACTTACGGGACCCAGAATCAGCCCCAGCATTTT. This translates into CASSNTYGTQNQPQHF.

The table lists this clonotype with a count of one. V is TRBV29-1 and J is TRBJ1-2; tentative D call: TRBD1 (6 bases). The germline V gene has CDR1 SQVTM and CDR2 ANQGSEA. The CDR3 contains 14 residues. Deletions cut 6 bases from V and 4 bases from J, with 18 bases between. The CDR3 reads CSVGVLDSTYGYTF. As DNA, the CDR3 is TGCAGCGTCGGGGTACTGGACAGTACCTATGGCTACACCTTC.

The chain is built from TRBV20-1 and TRBJ2-3; tentatively, D is TRBD1 (6 bases). V gave up 6 bases and J gave up 3 bases, with 13 bases separating them. Germline V gene sequence: CDR1 DFQATT, CDR2 SNEGSKA (reference sequence). This CDR3 contains 13 residues. The CDR3 DNA is TGCAGTGCCGGGACAACTTTAACAGATACGCAGTATTTT. The encoded protein is CSAGTTLTDTQYF.

The chain uses TRBV5-6 and TRBJ2-7, with D tentatively TRBD1 (7 bases). The V end was cut by 2 bases, the J end by 1 base, with 22 bases between. Germline V lookup: CDR1 SGHDT, CDR2 YYEEEE. This CDR3 comprises 18 residues. This CDR3 is CASSFQGGLSRGSYEQYF. CDR3 in DNA: TGTGCCAGCAGCTTTCAAGGGGGCCTCTCCCGGGGGTCCTACGAGCAGTACTTC.

The J gene is TRBJ2-3, the V gene TRBV4-2; perhaps TRBD2 as D (6 bases). Per germline, CDR1 LGHNA and CDR2 YNFKEQ. CDR3 length: 15 amino acids. V dropped 3 bases and J dropped 0 bases, with 10 bases sitting between them. This chain's CDR3 is CASSHFSGSTDTQYF. The CDR3 DNA reads as TGTGCCAGCAGCCACTTTAGCGGAAGCACAGATACGCAGTATTTT.

The J gene is TRBJ1-3, the V gene TRBV3-1; D not resolved. Germline values: CDR1 LGHDT, CDR2 YNNKEL (reference sequence). CDR3 length: 17 amino acids. V was trimmed by 2 bases and J by 0 bases, leaving 14 bases between them. The DNA of the CDR3 is TGTGCCAGCAGCCAACGTCGACGACCGGTCTCTGGAAACACCATATATTTT. It encodes CASSQRRRPVSGNTIYF.

The chain joins TRBV30 to TRBJ1-1; D uncertain. The CDR3 contains 13 residues. V shed 3 bases and J shed 5 bases, with 13 bases lying between them. The germline V gene has CDR1 GTSNPN and CDR2 SVGIG (reference sequence). The CDR3 spells CAWRLQRETEAFF. The CDR3 nucleotides read TGTGCCTGGAGGCTACAGAGGGAGACTGAAGCTTTCTTT.